Sequencing of this TCR beta chain was carried out in a study of blood T cells in healthy people across ages. This clonotype showed up just a few times. The authors ran a second PCR of 7 to 11 cycles using a sample-barcoded 5' primer and a J-beta primer mix. A single record per CDR3 protein comes from TCRdb applying MiXCR to the 5' RACE reads. The table records some 760,000 distinct CDR3 sequences, around 25% of them present only once. From germline, CDR1 is MNHEY and CDR2 SVGEGT. The CDR3 consists of 14 residues. This same sample was also part of a study on T cells of mothers and their children.

This TCR derives from a boy younger than 18 in good health. Sequencing input: blood. The chain uses TRBV6-2 or TRBV6-3 and TRBJ2-5, with no clear D. Gene TRBJ2-7 matches the end of the DNA better, so the J call may be wrong. CDR3 DNA sequence: TGTGCCGTAAAGAGCACAGTGACGACCTACGAGCAGTACTTC. Amino acids: CAVKSTVTTYEQYF.